Sequencing of this T cell receptor (beta chain) was carried out in a study of OX40 agonist ivuxolimab in advanced cancers. This clone has more than one count but fewer than ten. This table comes from immunoSEQ multiplex PCR, and its TCRdb copy is limited to in-frame clones, with some not included. The sample has 45,000 to 70,000 clones; around 89% are singletons. The CDR3 has 14 residues. CDR1 SNHLY and CDR2 FYNNEI come from the germline V gene. V lost 6 bases and J lost 2, with 10 bases in between. This sample comprised CD4+ or CD8+ T cells sorted from blood, obtained in a trial of the OX40 agonist ivuxolimab. The V gene is TRBV2, the J gene TRBJ2-2; D assignment may be TRBD1 or TRBD2 (5 bases each). The sequence derives from an adult with an advanced solid tumor such as melanoma, head and neck, liver or kidney cancer. In nucleotides, the CDR3 is TGTGCCAGCAGCGGGACCGAAAACACCGGGGAGCTGTTTTTT. Its protein product is CASSGTENTGELFF.